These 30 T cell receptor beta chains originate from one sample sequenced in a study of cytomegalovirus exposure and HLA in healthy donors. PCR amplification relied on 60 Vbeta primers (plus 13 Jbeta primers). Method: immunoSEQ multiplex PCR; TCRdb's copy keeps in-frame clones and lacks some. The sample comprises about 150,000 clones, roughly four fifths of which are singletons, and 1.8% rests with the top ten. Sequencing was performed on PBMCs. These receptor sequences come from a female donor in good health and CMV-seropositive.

The CDR3 nucleotides read TGTGCCAGCAGTGTATTGAGCGGGACTTCCTACGAGCAGTACTTC. Its protein is CASSVLSGTSYEQYF. This rearrangement joins TRBV2 to TRBJ2-7, with TRBD2 identical over 7 bases. The CDR3 runs 15 residues. CDR1 SNHLY and CDR2 FYNNEI come from the germline V gene. Trimming took 4 bases from V and 1 from J; bases not matched to a gene: 7.

The CDR3 DNA reads as TGTGCCAGCAGCGACTGGGACAGGGAAGGCTATGGCTACACCTTC. Protein product: CASSDWDREGYGYTF. V usage is TRBV14 and J usage is TRBJ1-2; 9 bases match TRBD1. This CDR3 is built from 15 residues. Per germline, CDR1 SGHDN and CDR2 FVKESK. Trimming took 5 bases from V and 4 from J; bases not matched to a gene: 8.

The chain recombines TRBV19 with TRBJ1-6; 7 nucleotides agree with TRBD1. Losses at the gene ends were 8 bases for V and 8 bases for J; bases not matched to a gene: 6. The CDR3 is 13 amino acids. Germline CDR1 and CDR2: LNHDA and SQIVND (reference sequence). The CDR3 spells CASGRQGYSPLHF. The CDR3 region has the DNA TGTGCCAGTGGGAGACAGGGCTATTCACCCCTCCACTTT.

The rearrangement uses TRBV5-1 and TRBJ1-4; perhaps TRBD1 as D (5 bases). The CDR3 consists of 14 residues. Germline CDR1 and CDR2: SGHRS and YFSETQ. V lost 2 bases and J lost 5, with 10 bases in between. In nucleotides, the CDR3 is TGCGCCAGCAGCTTTGGGCAGGGAAATGAAAAACTGTTTTTT. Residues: CASSFGQGNEKLFF.

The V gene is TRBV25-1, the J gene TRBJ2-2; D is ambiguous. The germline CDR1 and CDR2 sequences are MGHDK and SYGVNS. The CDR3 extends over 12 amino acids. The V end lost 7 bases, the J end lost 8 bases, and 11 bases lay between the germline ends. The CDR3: CASTPRLGELFF. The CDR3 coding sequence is TGTGCCAGCACTCCCAGGTTGGGGGAGCTGTTTTTT.

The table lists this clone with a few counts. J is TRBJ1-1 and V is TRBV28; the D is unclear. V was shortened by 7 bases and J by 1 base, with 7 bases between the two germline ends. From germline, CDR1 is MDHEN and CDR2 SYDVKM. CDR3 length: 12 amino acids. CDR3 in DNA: TGTGCCAGCACCACTTGGAACACTGAAGCTTTCTTT. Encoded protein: CASTTWNTEAFF.

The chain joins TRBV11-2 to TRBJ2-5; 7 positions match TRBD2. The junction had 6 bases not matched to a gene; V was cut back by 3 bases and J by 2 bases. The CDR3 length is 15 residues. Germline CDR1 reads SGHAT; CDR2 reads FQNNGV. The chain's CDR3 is CASSLLLGGQETQYF. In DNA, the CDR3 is TGTGCCAGCAGCTTGCTTTTGGGGGGGCAAGAGACCCAGTACTTC.

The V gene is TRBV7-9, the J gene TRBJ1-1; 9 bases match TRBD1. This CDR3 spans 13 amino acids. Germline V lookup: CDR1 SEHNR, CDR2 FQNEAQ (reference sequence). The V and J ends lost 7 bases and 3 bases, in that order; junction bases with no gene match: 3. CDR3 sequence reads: CASNDRGDTEAFF. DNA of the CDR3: TGTGCCAGCAACGACAGGGGGGACACTGAAGCTTTCTTT.

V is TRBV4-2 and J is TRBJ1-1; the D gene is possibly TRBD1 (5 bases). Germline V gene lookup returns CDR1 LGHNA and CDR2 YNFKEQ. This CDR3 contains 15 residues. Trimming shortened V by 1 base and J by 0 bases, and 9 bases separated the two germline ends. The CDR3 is CASSQAGVMNTEAFF. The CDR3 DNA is TGTGCCAGCAGCCAAGCGGGGGTAATGAACACTGAAGCTTTCTTT.

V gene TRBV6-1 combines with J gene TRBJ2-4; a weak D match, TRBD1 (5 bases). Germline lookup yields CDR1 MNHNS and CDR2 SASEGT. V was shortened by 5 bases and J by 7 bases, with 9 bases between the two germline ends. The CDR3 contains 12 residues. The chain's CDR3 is CASSPGSNIQYF. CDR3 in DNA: TGTGCCAGCAGTCCAGGGTCCAACATTCAGTACTTC.

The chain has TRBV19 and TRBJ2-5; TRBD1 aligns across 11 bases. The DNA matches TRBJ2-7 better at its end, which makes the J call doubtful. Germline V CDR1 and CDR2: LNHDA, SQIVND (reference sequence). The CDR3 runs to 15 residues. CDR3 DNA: TGTGCCAGTAGCCGGACAGGGGGCCCCTCCTACGAGCAGTACTTC. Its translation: CASSRTGGPSYEQYF.

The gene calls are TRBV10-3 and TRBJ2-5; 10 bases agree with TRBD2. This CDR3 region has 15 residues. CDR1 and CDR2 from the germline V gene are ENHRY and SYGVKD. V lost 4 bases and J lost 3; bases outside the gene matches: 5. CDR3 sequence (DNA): TGTGCCATCAGTGGGGGTAGCGGGGGGAAAGAGACCCAGTACTTC. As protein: CAISGGSGGKETQYF.

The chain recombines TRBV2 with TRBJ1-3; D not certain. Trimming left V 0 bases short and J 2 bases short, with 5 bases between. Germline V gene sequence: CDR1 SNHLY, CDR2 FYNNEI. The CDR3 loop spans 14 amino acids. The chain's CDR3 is CASSEAFTGNTIYF. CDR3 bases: TGTGCCAGCAGTGAAGCATTCACTGGAAACACCATATATTTT.

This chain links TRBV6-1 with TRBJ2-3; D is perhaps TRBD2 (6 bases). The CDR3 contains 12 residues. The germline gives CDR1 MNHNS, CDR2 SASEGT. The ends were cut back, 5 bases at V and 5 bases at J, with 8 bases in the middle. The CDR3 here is CASSMGGDTQYF. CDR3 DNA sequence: TGTGCCAGCAGTATGGGGGGAGATACGCAGTATTTT.

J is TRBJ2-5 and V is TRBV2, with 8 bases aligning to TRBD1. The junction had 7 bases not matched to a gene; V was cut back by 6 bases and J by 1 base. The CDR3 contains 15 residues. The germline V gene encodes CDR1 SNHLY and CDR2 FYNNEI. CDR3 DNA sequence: TGTGCCAGCAGCACCAGAGGACAGGGCCAAGAGACCCAGTACTTC. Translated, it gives CASSTRGQGQETQYF.

The CDR3 DNA reads TGTGCCAGCAGCTTAGGGACAGGGCGTCAAGAGACCCAGTACTTC. This translates into CASSLGTGRQETQYF. This rearrangement joins TRBV7-9 to TRBJ2-5; 8 nucleotides line up with TRBD1. J gave up 2 bases and V 1 base, and 3 bases lay outside the gene matches. Germline loops: CDR1 SEHNR, CDR2 FQNEAQ (reference sequence). The length of the CDR3 is 15 residues.

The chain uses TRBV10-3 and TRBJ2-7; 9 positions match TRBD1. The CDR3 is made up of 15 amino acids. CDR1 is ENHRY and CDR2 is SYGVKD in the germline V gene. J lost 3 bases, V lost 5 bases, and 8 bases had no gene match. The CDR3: CAISQTGTGIYEQYF. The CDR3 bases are TGTGCCATCAGTCAAACCGGGACAGGGATCTACGAGCAGTACTTC.

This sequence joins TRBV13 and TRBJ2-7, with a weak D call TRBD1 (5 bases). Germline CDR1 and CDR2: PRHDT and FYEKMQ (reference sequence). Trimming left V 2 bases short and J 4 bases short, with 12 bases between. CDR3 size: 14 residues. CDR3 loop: CASSLSRTRYEQYF. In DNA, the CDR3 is TGTGCCAGCAGCTTATCAAGGACACGGTACGAGCAGTACTTC. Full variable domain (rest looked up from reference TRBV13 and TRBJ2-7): AAGVIQSPRHLIKEKRETATLKCYPIPRHDTVYWYQQGPGQDPQFLISFYEKMQSDKGSIPDRFSAQQFSDYHSELNMSSLELGDSALYFCASSLSRTRYEQYFGPGTRLTVT.

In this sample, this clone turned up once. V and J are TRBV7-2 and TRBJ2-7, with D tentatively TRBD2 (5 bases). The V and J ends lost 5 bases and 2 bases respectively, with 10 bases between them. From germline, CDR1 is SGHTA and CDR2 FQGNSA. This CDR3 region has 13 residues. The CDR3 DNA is TGTGCCAGCAGCCCGGCGACTACCTACGAGCAGTACTTC. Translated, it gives CASSPATTYEQYF.

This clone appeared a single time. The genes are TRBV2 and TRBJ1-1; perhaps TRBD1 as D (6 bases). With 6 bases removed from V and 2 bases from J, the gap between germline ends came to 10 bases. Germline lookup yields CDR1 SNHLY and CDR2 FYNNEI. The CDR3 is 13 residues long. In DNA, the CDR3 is TGTGCCAGCAGCCAGACAGGTAACACTGAAGCTTTCTTT. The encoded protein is CASSQTGNTEAFF.

The CDR3 DNA is TGTGCCTGGAGTGAAGGAAAGGGGTGGTACGAGCAGTACTTC. This gives the protein CAWSEGKGWYEQYF. This chain links TRBV30 with TRBJ2-7, with a tentative D call TRBD1 (5 bases). The CDR3 contains 14 residues. V was pared by 1 base and J by 4 bases, with 14 bases between. The V gene's germline CDR1 is GTSNPN and CDR2 SVGIG (reference sequence).

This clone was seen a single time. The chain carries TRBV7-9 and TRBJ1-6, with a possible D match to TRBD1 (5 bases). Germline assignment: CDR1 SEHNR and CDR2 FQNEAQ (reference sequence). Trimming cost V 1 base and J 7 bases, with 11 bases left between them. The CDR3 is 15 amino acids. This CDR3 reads CASSLGEGRNSPLHF. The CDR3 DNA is TGTGCCAGCAGCTTAGGGGAGGGACGAAATTCACCCCTCCACTTT.

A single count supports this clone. The CDR3: CASSLSRTSGSYEQYF. DNA of the CDR3: TGTGCCAGCAGCTTGTCGCGGACTAGCGGGAGTTACGAGCAGTACTTC. The chain couples TRBV5-4 to TRBJ2-7, with 13 bases lining up with TRBD2. This CDR3 has 16 amino acids. Germline CDR1 SGHNT, CDR2 YYREEE (reference sequence). Germline trimming cut 1 base from V and 4 bases from J; bases unmatched to any gene: 5.

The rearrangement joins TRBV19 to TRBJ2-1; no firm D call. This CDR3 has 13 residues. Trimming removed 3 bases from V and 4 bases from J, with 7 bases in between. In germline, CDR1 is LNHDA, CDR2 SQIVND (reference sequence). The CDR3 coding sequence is TGTGCCAGTAGTATTTCCATGTACAATGAGCAGTTCTTC. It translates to CASSISMYNEQFF.

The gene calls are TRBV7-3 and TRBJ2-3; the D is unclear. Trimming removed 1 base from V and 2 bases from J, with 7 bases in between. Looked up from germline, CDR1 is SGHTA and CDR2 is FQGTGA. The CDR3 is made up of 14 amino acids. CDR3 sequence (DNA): TGTGCCAGCAGCTTAATGAGCGACACAGATACGCAGTATTTT. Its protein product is CASSLMSDTDTQYF.

The CDR3 is CASFRDSNYGYTF. The CDR3 DNA reads TGTGCCAGCTTCCGCGACTCCAACTATGGCTACACCTTC. The chain couples TRBV2 to TRBJ1-2; D gene unclear. CDR3 length: 13 amino acids. Germline CDR1 SNHLY, CDR2 FYNNEI. V dropped 8 bases and J dropped 2 bases, with 12 bases sitting between them.

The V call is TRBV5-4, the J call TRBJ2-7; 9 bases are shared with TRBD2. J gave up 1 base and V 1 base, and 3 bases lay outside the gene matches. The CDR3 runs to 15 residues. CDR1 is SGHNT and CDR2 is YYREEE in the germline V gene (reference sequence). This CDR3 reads CASSLSSGSSYEQYF. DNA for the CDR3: TGTGCCAGCAGCTTGAGTAGCGGGAGTTCCTACGAGCAGTACTTC.

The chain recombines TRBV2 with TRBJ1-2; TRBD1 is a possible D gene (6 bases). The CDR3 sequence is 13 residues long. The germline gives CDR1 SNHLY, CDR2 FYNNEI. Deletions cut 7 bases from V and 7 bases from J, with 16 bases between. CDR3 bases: TGTGCCAGCACCCAACAGGGCGCCAGTGGCTACACCTTC. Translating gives CASTQQGASGYTF. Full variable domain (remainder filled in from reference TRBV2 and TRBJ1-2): EPEVTQTPSHQVTQMGQEVILRCVPISNHLYFYWYRQILGQKVEFLVSFYNNEISEKSEIFDDQFSVERPDGSNFTLKIRSTKLEDSAMYFCASTQQGASGYTFGSGTRLTVV.

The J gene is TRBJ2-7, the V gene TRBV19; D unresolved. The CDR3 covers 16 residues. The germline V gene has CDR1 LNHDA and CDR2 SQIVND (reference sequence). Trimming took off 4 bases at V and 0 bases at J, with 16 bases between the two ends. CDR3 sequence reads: CASSNLRVFPSYEQYF. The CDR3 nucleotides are TGTGCCAGTAGTAATCTTCGGGTATTCCCCTCCTACGAGCAGTACTTC.

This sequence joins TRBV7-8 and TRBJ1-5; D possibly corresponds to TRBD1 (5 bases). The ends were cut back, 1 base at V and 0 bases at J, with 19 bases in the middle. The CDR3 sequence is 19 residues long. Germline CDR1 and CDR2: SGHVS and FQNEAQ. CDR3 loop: CASSLVAGSLTNSNQPQHF. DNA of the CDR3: TGTGCCAGCAGCTTAGTGGCAGGGTCCCTAACAAATAGCAATCAGCCCCAGCATTTT.